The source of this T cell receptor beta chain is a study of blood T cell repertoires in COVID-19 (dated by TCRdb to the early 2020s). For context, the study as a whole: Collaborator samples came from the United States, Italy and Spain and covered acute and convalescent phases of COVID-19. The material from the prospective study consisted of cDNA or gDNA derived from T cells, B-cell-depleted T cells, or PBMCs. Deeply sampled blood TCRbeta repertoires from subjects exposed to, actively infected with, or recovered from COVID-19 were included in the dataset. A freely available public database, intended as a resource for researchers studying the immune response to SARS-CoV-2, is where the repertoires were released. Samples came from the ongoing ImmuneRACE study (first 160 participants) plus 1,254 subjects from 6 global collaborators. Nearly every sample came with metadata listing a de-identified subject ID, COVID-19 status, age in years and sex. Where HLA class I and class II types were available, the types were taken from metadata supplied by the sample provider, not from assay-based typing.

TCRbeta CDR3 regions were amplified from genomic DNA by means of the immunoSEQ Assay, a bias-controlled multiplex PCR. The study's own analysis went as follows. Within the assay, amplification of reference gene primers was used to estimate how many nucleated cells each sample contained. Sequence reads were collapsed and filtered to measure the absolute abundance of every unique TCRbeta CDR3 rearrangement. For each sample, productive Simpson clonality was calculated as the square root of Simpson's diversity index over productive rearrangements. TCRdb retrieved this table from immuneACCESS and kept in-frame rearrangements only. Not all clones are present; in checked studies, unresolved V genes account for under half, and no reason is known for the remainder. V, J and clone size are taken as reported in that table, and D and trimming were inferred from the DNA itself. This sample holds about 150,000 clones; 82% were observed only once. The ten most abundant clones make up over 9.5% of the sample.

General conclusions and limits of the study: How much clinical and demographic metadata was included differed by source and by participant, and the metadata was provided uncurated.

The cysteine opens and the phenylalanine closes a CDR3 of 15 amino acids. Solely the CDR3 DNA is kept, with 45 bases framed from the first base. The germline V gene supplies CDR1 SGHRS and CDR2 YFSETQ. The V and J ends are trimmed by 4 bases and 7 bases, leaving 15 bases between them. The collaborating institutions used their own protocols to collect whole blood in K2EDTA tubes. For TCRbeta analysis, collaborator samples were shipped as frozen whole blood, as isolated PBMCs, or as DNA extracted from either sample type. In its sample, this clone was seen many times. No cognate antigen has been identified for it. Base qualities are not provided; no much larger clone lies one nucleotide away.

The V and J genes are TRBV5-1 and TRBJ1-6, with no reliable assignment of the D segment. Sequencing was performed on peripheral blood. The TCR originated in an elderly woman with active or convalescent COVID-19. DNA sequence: TGCGCCAGCAGCCCGGAGACGGCCGGGAATTCACCCCTCCACTTT. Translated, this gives CASSPETAGNSPLHF.